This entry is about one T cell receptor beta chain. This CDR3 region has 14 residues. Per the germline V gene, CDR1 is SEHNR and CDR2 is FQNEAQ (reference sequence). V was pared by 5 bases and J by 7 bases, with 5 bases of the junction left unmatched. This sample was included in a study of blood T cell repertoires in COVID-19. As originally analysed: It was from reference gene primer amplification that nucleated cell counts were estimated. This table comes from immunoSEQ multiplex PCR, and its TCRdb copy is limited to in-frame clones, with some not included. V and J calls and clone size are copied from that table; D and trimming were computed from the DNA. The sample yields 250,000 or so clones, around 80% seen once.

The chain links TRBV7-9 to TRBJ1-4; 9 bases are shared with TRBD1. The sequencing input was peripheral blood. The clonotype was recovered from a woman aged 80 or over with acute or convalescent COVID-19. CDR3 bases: TGTGCCAGCAGCCTGGGACAGGGTGGTGAAAAACTGTTTTTT. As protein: CASSLGQGGEKLFF.